The clone carrying this T cell receptor beta chain showed up many times. Original data processing: Estimates of nucleated cell counts were drawn from the amplification of reference gene primers. Sequencing used immunoSEQ multiplex PCR; TCRdb keeps in-frame clones, though not all of them. V and J calls and clone size come straight from that table; D and trimming were deduced from the DNA. This sample has fewer than 300,000 clones, with about 91% found just once. This specimen comes from a study of blood T cell repertoires in COVID-19. Germline assignment: CDR1 SGHVS and CDR2 FNYEAQ. The CDR3 has 16 amino acids. V was trimmed by 1 base and J by 3 bases, leaving 13 bases between them. Participants were aged about 18 to 90 years, lived in over 20 US areas, and enrolled virtually.

The source material was PBMCs or T cells enriched from blood (not recorded which). The chain uses TRBV7-6 and TRBJ2-1; maybe TRBD2 (5 bases). This receptor was identified in a middle-aged woman with acute COVID-19. The CDR3 protein is CASSLGGGGYYNEQFF. The CDR3 region has the DNA TGTGCCAGCAGCTTAGGAGGAGGTGGGTACTACAATGAGCAGTTCTTC. Supplemented by reference TRBV7-6 and TRBJ2-1, the full variable domain reads GAGVSQSPRYKVTKRGQDVALRCDPISGHVSLYWYRQALGQGPEFLTYFNYEAQQDKSGLPNDRFSAERPEGSISTLTIQRTEQRDSAMYRCASSLGGGGYYNEQFFGPGTRLTVL.